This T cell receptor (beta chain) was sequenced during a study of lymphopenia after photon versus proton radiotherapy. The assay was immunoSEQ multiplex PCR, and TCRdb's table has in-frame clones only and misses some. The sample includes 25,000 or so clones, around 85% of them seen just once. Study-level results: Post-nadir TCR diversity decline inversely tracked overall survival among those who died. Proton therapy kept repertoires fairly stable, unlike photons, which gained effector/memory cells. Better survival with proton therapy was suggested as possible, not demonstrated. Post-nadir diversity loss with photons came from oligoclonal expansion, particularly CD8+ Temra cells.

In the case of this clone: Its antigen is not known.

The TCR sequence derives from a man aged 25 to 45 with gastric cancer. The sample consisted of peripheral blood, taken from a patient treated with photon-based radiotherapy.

This CDR3 reads CASSDRQGALEKLFF. The CDR3 nucleotides read TGTGCCAGCAGCGATCGACAGGGGGCACTTGAAAAACTGTTTTTT. The J gene is TRBJ1-4, the V gene TRBV2; TRBD1 agrees at 10 bases. CDR3 length: 15 residues. Trimming removed 6 bases from V and 7 bases from J; junction bases left unmatched: 8. CDR1 is SNHLY, CDR2 FYNNEI, per germline.